This T cell receptor (beta chain) appears in the sequencing data of a study of T cells in Graves' hyperthyroidism and ophthalmopathy. About the study: It was at initial diagnosis, before any treatment, that peripheral blood was collected. Overall study findings and caveats: Stable hyperthyroidism and ophthalmopathy were separated using 13 V-J signatures.

Per germline, CDR1 LNHNV and CDR2 YYDKDF (reference sequence). V dropped 5 bases and J dropped 5 bases, with 15 bases sitting between them. This CDR3 contains 14 residues. The investigators amplified TCR beta CDR3 regions from RNA transcripts. With the HTBI primer set, the TCR CDR3 went through a first round of RT-PCR. TCRdb reprocessed the multiplex PCR reads via MiXCR and lists one record per CDR3 protein. Here the sample spans 800,000 or so distinct CDR3 sequences, over 35% being singletons. This clonotype was recorded many times. Antigen specificity is unknown. The clonotype was recovered from a man aged 18-30 years with Graves' hyperthyroidism. Material: blood. The V gene is TRBV15, the J gene TRBJ1-1; D not resolved. The CDR3 reads CATSGSLRDTEAFF. As DNA, the CDR3 is TGTGCCACCAGCGGGTCCCTTAGGGATACTGAAGCTTTCTTT. The entire variable domain, with the rest obtained from reference TRBV15 and TRBJ1-1, is as follows: DAMVIQNPRYQVTQFGKPVTLSCSQTLNHNVMYWYQQKSSQAPKLLFHYYDKDFNNEADTPDNFQSRRPNTSFCFLDIRSPGLGDTAMYLCATSGSLRDTEAFFGQGTRLTVV.